This TCR beta chain originates from a study of OX40 agonist ivuxolimab in advanced cancers. Study-level information: The study gave patients intravenous ivuxolimab at 0.01 to 10 mg/kg every 2 weeks.

This clone was recorded only once. The antigen is unknown. The CDR3 runs to 17 residues. V lost 4 bases and J 5 bases, leaving 24 bases between the germline ends. Germline lookup yields CDR1 SGHDT and CDR2 YYEEEE. The cohort excluded patients with autoimmune disease history or systemic immunosuppression. Baseline was the first blood sampling point, followed by cycle 4 day 1 and cycle 7 day 1. Clones were read by immunoSEQ multiplex PCR, and TCRdb kept only the in-frame ones, dropping some. The repertoire holds 45,000 to 65,000 clones, with 65% to 85% as singletons. Study-wide results and caveats: The 0.1-3.0 mg/kg partial responders had among the lowest clonal expansion.

The sample here was CD4+ or CD8+ T cells sorted from blood, taken in a trial of the OX40 agonist ivuxolimab. The sequence came from an adult with an advanced solid tumor such as melanoma, head and neck, liver or kidney cancer. The V gene is TRBV5-6, the J gene TRBJ1-1; possibly TRBD1 for D (6 bases). The CDR3 coding sequence is TGTGCCAGCAGCCCCCGCCAGGGGACCCTCACGGGGACTGAAGCTTTCTTT. It codes for CASSPRQGTLTGTEAFF. Drawing the rest from reference TRBV5-6 and TRBJ1-1, the complete variable domain is DAGVTQSPTHLIKTRGQQVTLRCSPKSGHDTVSWYQQALGQGPQFIFQYYEEEERQRGNFPDRFSGHQFPNYSSELNVNALLLGDSALYLCASSPRQGTLTGTEAFFGQGTRLTVV.